Below, 7 T cell receptor beta chains from the same sample are listed, as sequenced in a study of shared clonotypes between healthy human individuals. TCRdb's table, derived via immunoSEQ multiplex PCR, lists solely in-frame clones and lacks some. Among about a million clones listed, 60% to 80% were seen once. What was sequenced was memory CD4+ T cells sorted from blood. Subset reported: CD45RA-negative fraction. The receptors were sampled from a young man in good health.

In regard to this clone: Other DNA sequences in this sample translate to the same CDR3. The chain recombines TRBV9 with TRBJ2-7; D possibly matches TRBD1 or TRBD2 (5 bases each). There are 15 residues in the CDR3. The V end was cut by 2 bases, the J end by 0 bases, with 12 bases between. Germline V CDR1 and CDR2: SGDLS, YYNGEE. The DNA for the CDR3 is TGTGCCAGCAGCGTCGGTGGGGGTTACTCCTACGAGCAGTACTTC. Encoded protein: CASSVGGGYSYEQYF.

The rearrangement links TRBV7-9 to TRBJ2-1; no clear D gene. Deletions cut 10 bases from V and 5 bases from J, with 18 bases between. The V gene's germline CDR1 is SEHNR and CDR2 FQNEAQ (reference sequence). The CDR3 extends over 14 amino acids. The CDR3 region has the DNA TGTGCCATCCAGCCCCAACCCTTTAACAATGAGCAGTTCTTC. As protein: CAIQPQPFNNEQFF.

The J gene is TRBJ2-3, the V gene TRBV10-1; 7 bases map to TRBD2. The CDR3 is 13 residues long. Germline values: CDR1 WNHNN, CDR2 SYGVQD (reference sequence). With 0 bases clipped from V and 8 bases from J, the junction kept 2 bases outside the gene matches. The CDR3, as DNA: TGCGCCAGCAGTGAGTCGGGCGGGGGTACGCAGTATTTT. It encodes CASSESGGGTQYF.

The genes are TRBV29-1 and TRBJ2-5; 12 nucleotides align to TRBD2. Matching the DNA end better, TRBJ2-7 makes the J call doubtful. This CDR3 comprises 15 residues. Germline CDR1 SQVTM, CDR2 ANQGSEA. CDR3 sequence reads: CSVEELAGGSHEQYF. The CDR3 bases are TGCAGCGTTGAAGAACTAGCGGGGGGCTCTCACGAGCAGTACTTC.

This chain uses TRBV6-1 with TRBJ2-7, with 11 nucleotides matching TRBD2. Trimming removed 1 base from V and 3 bases from J; junction bases left unmatched: 2. Germline loops: CDR1 MNHNS, CDR2 SASEGT. This CDR3 has 15 residues. The CDR3 sequence is CASSEGLAGYYEQYF. For the CDR3, the DNA is TGTGCCAGCAGTGAAGGACTAGCGGGGTACTACGAGCAGTACTTC.

J is TRBJ1-6 and V is TRBV28; 7 bases agree with TRBD1. Germline V gene sequence: CDR1 MDHEN, CDR2 SYDVKM. Germline trimming cut 5 bases from V and 4 bases from J; bases unmatched to any gene: 5. The length of the CDR3 is 15 residues. This chain's CDR3 is CASSLAGQYNSPLHF. The CDR3 nucleotides are TGTGCCAGCAGTCTAGCGGGACAGTATAATTCACCCCTCCACTTT.

The chain carries TRBV7-2 and TRBJ2-7; possibly TRBD2 for D (6 bases). V gave up 8 bases and J gave up 4 bases, with 9 bases separating them. The germline V gene encodes CDR1 SGHTA and CDR2 FQGNSA. CDR3 size: 11 residues. In DNA, the CDR3 is TGTGCCAGCGGGACTTTTTACGAGCAGTACTTC. It is translated as CASGTFYEQYF. The entire variable domain, with the rest obtained from reference TRBV7-2 and TRBJ2-7, is as follows: GAGVSQSPSNKVTEKGKDVELRCDPISGHTALYWYRQSLGQGLEFLIYFQGNSAPDKSGLPSDRFSAERTGGSVSTLTIQRTQQEDSAVYLCASGTFYEQYFGPGTRLTVT.